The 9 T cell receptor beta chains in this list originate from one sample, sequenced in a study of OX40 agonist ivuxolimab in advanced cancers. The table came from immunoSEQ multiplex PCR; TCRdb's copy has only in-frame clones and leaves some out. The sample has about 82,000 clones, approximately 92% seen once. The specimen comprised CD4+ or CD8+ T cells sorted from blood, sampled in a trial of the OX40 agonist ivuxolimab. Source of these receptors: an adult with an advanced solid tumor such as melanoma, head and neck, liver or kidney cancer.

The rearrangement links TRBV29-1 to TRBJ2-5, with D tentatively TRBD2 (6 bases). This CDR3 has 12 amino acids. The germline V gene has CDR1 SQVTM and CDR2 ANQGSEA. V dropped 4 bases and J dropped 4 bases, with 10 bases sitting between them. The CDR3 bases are TGCAGCGTTGTCGGGAGAGGAGAGACCCAGTACTTC. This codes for CSVVGRGETQYF.

CDR3 bases: TGTGCCACCCGGGTCCGAAGCATGCATACGCAGTATTTT. Its translation is CATRVRSMHTQYF. This chain joins TRBV6-5 and TRBJ2-3; D is undetermined. The CDR3 extends over 13 amino acids. The germline CDR1 and CDR2 sequences are MNHEY and SVGAGI. The V end lost 10 bases, the J end lost 7 bases, and 18 bases lay between the germline ends.

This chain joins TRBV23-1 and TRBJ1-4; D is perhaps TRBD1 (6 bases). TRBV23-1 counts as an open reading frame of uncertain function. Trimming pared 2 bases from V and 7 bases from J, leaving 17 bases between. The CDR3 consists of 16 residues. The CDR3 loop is CASSQVAQGVCEKLFF. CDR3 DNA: TGCGCCAGCAGTCAAGTCGCACAGGGTGTATGTGAAAAACTGTTTTTT.

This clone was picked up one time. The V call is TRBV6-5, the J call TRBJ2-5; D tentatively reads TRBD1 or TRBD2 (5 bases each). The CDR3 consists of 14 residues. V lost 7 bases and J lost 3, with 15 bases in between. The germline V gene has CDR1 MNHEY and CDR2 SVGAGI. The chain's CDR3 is CASTREPSKETQYF. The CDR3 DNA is TGTGCCAGCACCAGGGAGCCGAGTAAAGAGACCCAGTACTTC.

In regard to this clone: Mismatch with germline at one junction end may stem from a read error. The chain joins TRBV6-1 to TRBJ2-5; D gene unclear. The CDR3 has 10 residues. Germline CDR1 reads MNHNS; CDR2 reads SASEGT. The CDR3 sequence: CASREETQYF. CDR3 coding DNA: TGTGCCAGCAGGGAAGAGACCCAGTACTTC.

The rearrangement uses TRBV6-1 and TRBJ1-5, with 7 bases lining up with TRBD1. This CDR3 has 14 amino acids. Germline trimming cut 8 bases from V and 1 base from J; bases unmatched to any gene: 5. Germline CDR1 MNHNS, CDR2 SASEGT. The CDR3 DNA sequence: TGTGCCAGCTTCGGGGGACAGAGCAATCAGCCCCAGCATTTT. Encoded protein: CASFGGQSNQPQHF.

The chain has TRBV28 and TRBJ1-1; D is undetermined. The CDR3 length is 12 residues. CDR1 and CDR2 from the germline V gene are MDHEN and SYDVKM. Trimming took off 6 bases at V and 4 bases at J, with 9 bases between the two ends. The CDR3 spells CASRFQRTEAFF. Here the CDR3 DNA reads TGTGCCAGCAGGTTTCAGCGCACTGAAGCTTTCTTT.

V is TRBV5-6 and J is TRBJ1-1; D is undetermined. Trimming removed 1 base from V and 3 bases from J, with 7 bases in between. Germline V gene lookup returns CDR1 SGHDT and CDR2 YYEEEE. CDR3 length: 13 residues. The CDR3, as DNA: TGTGCCAGCAGCTTGTTGCGGGACACTGAAGCTTTCTTT. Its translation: CASSLLRDTEAFF. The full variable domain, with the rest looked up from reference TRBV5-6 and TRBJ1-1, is DAGVTQSPTHLIKTRGQQVTLRCSPKSGHDTVSWYQQALGQGPQFIFQYYEEEERQRGNFPDRFSGHQFPNYSSELNVNALLLGDSALYLCASSLLRDTEAFFGQGTRLTVV.

CDR3 in amino acids: CASSPGRKTDKFTDTQYF. CDR3 coding DNA: TGTGCCAGCAGCCCTGGTCGAAAGACAGACAAGTTCACAGATACGCAGTATTTT. The chain recombines TRBV7-9 with TRBJ2-3; D is perhaps TRBD1 (5 bases). With 5 bases removed from V and 2 bases from J, the gap between germline ends came to 23 bases. The CDR3 consists of 18 residues. The germline gives CDR1 SEHNR, CDR2 FQNEAQ (reference sequence).